These 7 T cell receptor beta chains were sequenced from one sample in a study of OX40 agonist ivuxolimab in advanced cancers. The assay was immunoSEQ multiplex PCR, and TCRdb's table has in-frame clones only and misses some. The sample gives some 70,000 clones, approximately 89% of which show up once; 0.8% to 1.2% is in the top ten. The source material was CD4+ or CD8+ T cells sorted from blood, sampled in a trial of the OX40 agonist ivuxolimab. Receptors were obtained from an adult with an advanced solid tumor such as melanoma, head and neck, liver or kidney cancer.

V gene TRBV9 combines with J gene TRBJ1-3; no firm D call. V dropped 0 bases and J dropped 4 bases, with 11 bases sitting between them. Germline-derived CDR1 and CDR2 are SGDLS and YYNGEE. The CDR3 sequence is 15 residues long. CDR3 DNA: TGTGCCAGCAGCGTAGTCCCGACACAGGGAAACACCATATATTTT. Translation: CASSVVPTQGNTIYF.

This chain links TRBV7-2 with TRBJ2-5; 14 bases match TRBD2. V was pared by 5 bases and J by 4 bases, with 6 bases of the junction left unmatched. There are 16 residues in the CDR3. The germline V gene has CDR1 SGHTA and CDR2 FQGNSA. The CDR3 DNA reads as TGTGCCAGCAGCCCAGGGGGACTAGCGGGGGTAGAGACCCAGTACTTC. This encodes CASSPGGLAGVETQYF. The variable domain in full, with the rest retrieved from reference TRBV7-2 and TRBJ2-5, is GAGVSQSPSNKVTEKGKDVELRCDPISGHTALYWYRQSLGQGLEFLIYFQGNSAPDKSGLPSDRFSAERTGGSVSTLTIQRTQQEDSAVYLCASSPGGLAGVETQYFGPGTRLLVL.

This clone occurred a few times. The rearrangement uses TRBV11-2 and TRBJ1-5, with a tentative D call TRBD1 (5 bases). The CDR3 runs to 15 residues. Trimming stripped 0 bases from V and 2 bases from J, with 8 bases between. Germline V gene sequence: CDR1 SGHAT, CDR2 FQNNGV. The CDR3 is CASSLDGGGNQPQHF. The CDR3 DNA reads TGTGCCAGCAGCTTAGACGGAGGGGGCAATCAGCCCCAGCATTTT.

This rearrangement joins TRBV19 to TRBJ2-3, with 10 bases matching TRBD2. Germline-derived CDR1 and CDR2 are LNHDA and SQIVND (reference sequence). This CDR3 region has 16 residues. V trimming: 2 bases; J trimming: 6 bases; junction bases outside the gene matches: 8. CDR3 nucleotides: TGTGCCAGTAGTATAAGTATCCTAGCGGGAGAGGATACGCAGTATTTT. Encoded protein: CASSISILAGEDTQYF.

The V call is TRBV15, the J call TRBJ2-7; 9 bases line up with TRBD1. Per germline, CDR1 LNHNV and CDR2 YYDKDF (reference sequence). The trim removed 1 base at V and 4 bases at J, leaving 11 bases unmatched. This CDR3 has 17 residues. CDR3 DNA: TGTGCCACCAGCAGAGGGGATCTTACAGGGGGCACGTACGAGCAGTACTTC. As protein: CATSRGDLTGGTYEQYF. Supplemented by reference TRBV15 and TRBJ2-7, the full variable domain reads DAMVIQNPRYQVTQFGKPVTLSCSQTLNHNVMYWYQQKSSQAPKLLFHYYDKDFNNEADTPDNFQSRRPNTSFCFLDIRSPGLGDTAMYLCATSRGDLTGGTYEQYFGPGTRLTVT.

The V and J genes are TRBV4-1 and TRBJ2-1, with a possible D match to TRBD1 (5 bases). From germline, CDR1 is MGHRA and CDR2 YSYEKL. The CDR3 contains 15 residues. With 0 bases removed from V and 8 bases from J, the gap between germline ends came to 14 bases. CDR3 amino acids: CASSQESRVGHEQFF. In DNA form, the CDR3 reads TGCGCCAGCAGCCAAGAATCCAGGGTCGGTCATGAGCAGTTCTTC.

The chain has TRBV5-1 and TRBJ2-2; D unclear. Germline lookup yields CDR1 SGHRS and CDR2 YFSETQ. This CDR3 has 11 amino acids. Trimming took 2 bases from V and 6 from J, leaving 2 bases between them. The CDR3 spells CASSFSGELFF. CDR3 DNA: TGCGCCAGCAGCTTCTCCGGGGAGCTGTTTTTT.